These 28 T cell receptor beta chains originate from one sample sequenced in a study of blood T cell repertoires in COVID-19. TCRdb's table, derived via immunoSEQ multiplex PCR, lists solely in-frame clones and lacks some. The sample includes over 300,000 clones, about 90% of them seen just once. Specimen: peripheral blood. All receptors derive from a man aged 18 to 30 with active or convalescent COVID-19.

This chain links TRBV5-6 with TRBJ1-2, with a possible D match to TRBD1 (6 bases). The germline CDR1 and CDR2 sequences are SGHDT and YYEEEE. This CDR3 contains 14 residues. V lost 6 bases and J lost 4, with 16 bases in between. The CDR3, as DNA: TGTGCCAGCACCGGGGGGAACAGGGCCTATGGCTACACCTTC. Residues: CASTGGNRAYGYTF. The variable domain in full, completed from reference TRBV5-6 and TRBJ1-2, reads DAGVTQSPTHLIKTRGQQVTLRCSPKSGHDTVSWYQQALGQGPQFIFQYYEEEERQRGNFPDRFSGHQFPNYSSELNVNALLLGDSALYLCASTGGNRAYGYTFGSGTRLTVV.

The chain has TRBV19 and TRBJ1-2; D unresolved. CDR1 and CDR2 (germline): LNHDA, SQIVND (reference sequence). Trimming removed 6 bases at V and 5 bases at J, with 10 bases between. This CDR3 is built from 12 residues. Written as DNA, the CDR3 is TGTGCCAGTAGCGGAGATCTTTATGGCTACACCTTC. Translation gives CASSGDLYGYTF.

In DNA, the CDR3 is TGTGCCAGCAGCGTAGTTGGACTAGGAATCAATGAGCAGTTCTTC. Amino acid sequence: CASSVVGLGINEQFF. This chain connects TRBV9 to TRBJ2-1; 7 bases agree with TRBD2. CDR1 SGDLS and CDR2 YYNGEE come from the germline V gene. The CDR3 runs 15 residues. Losses at the gene ends were 0 bases for V and 6 bases for J; bases not matched to a gene: 6.

The chain carries TRBV2 and TRBJ1-6; 8 bases fit TRBD1. Germline CDR1 SNHLY, CDR2 FYNNEI. Trimming cost V 6 bases and J 9 bases; bases outside gene matches: 7. The CDR3 runs 14 residues. CDR3 amino acids: CASSPDRGISPLHF. DNA of the CDR3: TGTGCCAGCAGCCCTGACAGGGGAATTTCACCCCTCCACTTT.

The genes are TRBV28 and TRBJ1-3; TRBD1 matches at 9 bases. Germline assignment: CDR1 MDHEN and CDR2 SYDVKM. The length of the CDR3 is 15 residues. Trimming took 8 bases from V and 4 from J; bases not matched to a gene: 9. CDR3 in DNA: TGTGCCAGCGGTTGGGACAGGGCCGGAGGAAACACCATATATTTT. Protein: CASGWDRAGGNTIYF. The complete variable domain, with remaining parts taken from reference TRBV28 and TRBJ1-3, reads DVKVTQSSRYLVKRTGEKVFLECVQDMDHENMFWYRQDPGLGLRLIYFSYDVKMKEKGDIPEGYSVSREKKERFSLILESASTNQTSMYLCASGWDRAGGNTIYFGEGSWLTVV.

The V and J genes are TRBV10-3 and TRBJ2-5; a possible D gene is TRBD1 (5 bases). This CDR3 has 15 residues. The germline CDR1 and CDR2 sequences are ENHRY and SYGVKD. Trimming removed 0 bases at V and 2 bases at J, with 10 bases between. This CDR3 is CAISESSTEQETQYF. CDR3 coding DNA: TGTGCCATCAGTGAGTCCTCGACAGAACAAGAGACCCAGTACTTC.

This clone was picked up one time. The CDR3 loop reads CSVGGRGQAGELFF. DNA for the CDR3: TGCAGCGTTGGGGGTCGTGGACAAGCCGGGGAGCTGTTTTTT. The chain uses TRBV29-1 and TRBJ2-2; weak D call: TRBD1 (5 bases). The CDR3 consists of 14 residues. Trimming cost V 4 bases and J 6 bases, with 15 bases left between them. Germline V gene lookup returns CDR1 SQVTM and CDR2 ANQGSEA.

This clone was picked up one time. The chain is built from TRBV19 and TRBJ2-5, with 9 bases fitting TRBD2. The CDR3 extends over 15 amino acids. CDR1 is LNHDA and CDR2 is SQIVND in the germline V gene (reference sequence). J lost 4 bases, V lost 4 bases, and 7 bases had no gene match. The CDR3 reads CASSSGGAFLETQYF. For the CDR3, the DNA is TGTGCCAGTAGTAGCGGGGGGGCATTTCTAGAGACCCAGTACTTC.

The chain is built from TRBV7-9 and TRBJ2-3, with 12 bases that match TRBD2. Per the germline V gene, CDR1 is SEHNR and CDR2 is FQNEAQ (reference sequence). This CDR3 spans 15 amino acids. V was pared by 3 bases and J by 6 bases, with 4 bases of the junction left unmatched. Written as DNA, the CDR3 is TGTGCCAGCAGCTTTACTAGCGGGGGGTTGGATACGCAGTATTTT. As protein: CASSFTSGGLDTQYF. Using reference TRBV7-9 and TRBJ2-3 for the parts outside the CDR3, the full variable domain is DTGVSQNPRHKITKRGQNVTFRCDPISEHNRLYWYRQTLGQGPEFLTYFQNEAQLEKSRLLSDRFSAERPKGSFSTLEIQRTEQGDSAMYLCASSFTSGGLDTQYFGPGTRLTVL.

There are a few counts of this clone. This rearrangement joins TRBV25-1 to TRBJ2-1, with TRBD2 identical over 7 bases. CDR3 length: 16 residues. The V segment lost 4 bases and the J segment 9 bases; nucleotides outside the gene matches: 15. CDR1 MGHDK and CDR2 SYGVNS come from the germline V gene. CDR3 loop: CASSVSGLAVVIEQFF. The DNA of the CDR3 is TGTGCCAGCAGTGTCTCTGGGCTAGCGGTCGTTATTGAGCAGTTCTTC.

The CDR3 sequence: CATSDRDRERGYTF. Here the CDR3 DNA reads TGTGCCACCAGTGATCGGGACAGGGAGCGCGGCTACACCTTC. V and J are TRBV24-1 and TRBJ1-2; 9 bases are shared with TRBD1. This CDR3 region has 14 residues. The V segment lost 3 bases and the J segment 8 bases; nucleotides outside the gene matches: 6. Germline V gives CDR1 KGHDR, CDR2 SFDVKD.

This chain links TRBV6-1 with TRBJ2-5, with D maybe TRBD2 (5 bases). With 2 bases removed from V and 3 bases from J, the gap between germline ends came to 10 bases. The CDR3 runs 14 residues. Germline V gene sequence: CDR1 MNHNS, CDR2 SASEGT. This chain's CDR3 is CASSERDGKETQYF. The CDR3 coding sequence is TGTGCCAGCAGTGAACGCGACGGGAAAGAGACCCAGTACTTC.

This chain joins TRBV6-4 and TRBJ2-2; possibly TRBD2 for D (5 bases). Germline lookup yields CDR1 MRHNA and CDR2 SNTAGT. Trimming shortened V by 0 bases and J by 1 base, and 9 bases separated the two germline ends. This CDR3 spans 16 amino acids. The CDR3 protein is CASSDSWTQNTGELFF. DNA of the CDR3: TGTGCCAGCAGTGACTCTTGGACTCAGAACACCGGGGAGCTGTTTTTT.

The V and J genes are TRBV11-1 and TRBJ2-1; 10 positions agree with TRBD2. V gave up 6 bases and J gave up 4 bases; unmatched junction bases: 6. Germline V CDR1 and CDR2: SGHAT, FQDESV (reference sequence). The CDR3 spans 15 residues. Here the CDR3 DNA reads TGTGCCAGCAGTACCGGGACTAGCGAATACAATGAGCAGTTCTTC. Translated: CASSTGTSEYNEQFF.

This clone is medium-sized in the sample. V is TRBV7-8 and J is TRBJ1-1; a weak D match, TRBD1 (5 bases). Germline V CDR1 and CDR2: SGHVS, FQNEAQ. There are 16 residues in the CDR3. V lost 1 base and J 0 bases, leaving 12 bases between the germline ends. The CDR3 DNA reads as TGTGCCAGCAGCTTAGATGGGGGACTGATGAACACTGAAGCTTTCTTT. It codes for CASSLDGGLMNTEAFF.

V usage is TRBV5-8 and J usage is TRBJ1-4; D gene uncertain. Germline V lookup: CDR1 SGHTS, CDR2 YDEGEE. Trimming took off 2 bases at V and 8 bases at J, with 10 bases between the two ends. The CDR3 sequence is 13 residues long. CDR3: CASSFRESEKLFF. CDR3 coding DNA: TGTGCCAGCAGCTTTAGGGAGTCGGAAAAACTGTTTTTT.

There are a few counts of this clone. This chain links TRBV7-9 with TRBJ1-6; D remains ambiguous. Trimming cost V 1 base and J 9 bases, with 10 bases left between them. The CDR3 runs 14 residues. Germline V gene sequence: CDR1 SEHNR, CDR2 FQNEAQ (reference sequence). CDR3 sequence: CASSLVEGGSPLHF. CDR3 coding DNA: TGTGCCAGCAGCTTAGTGGAGGGTGGTTCACCCCTCCACTTT.

The V call is TRBV5-8, the J call TRBJ2-7; D is ambiguous. CDR1 is SGHTS and CDR2 is YDEGEE in the germline V gene. Trimming left V 1 base short and J 3 bases short, with 11 bases between. The CDR3 is 14 amino acids. The CDR3 region has the DNA TGTGCCAGCAGCTTGAGAGTCAAGAGCTACGAGCAGTACTTC. It yields the protein CASSLRVKSYEQYF. The entire variable domain, with the rest obtained from reference TRBV5-8 and TRBJ2-7, is as follows: EAGVTQSPTHLIKTRGQQATLRCSPISGHTSVYWYQQALGLGLQFLLWYDEGEERNRGNFPPRFSGRQFPNYSSELNVNALELEDSALYLCASSLRVKSYEQYFGPGTRLTVT.

A word on this clone: Within the sample, other DNA sequences also encode this same CDR3. The chain links TRBV7-3 to TRBJ2-3; weak D call: TRBD1 (5 bases). Per germline, CDR1 SGHTA and CDR2 FQGTGA. The CDR3 runs 12 residues. With 5 bases removed from V and 3 bases from J, the gap between germline ends came to 6 bases. This CDR3 reads CASSPGTDTQYF. The CDR3, as DNA: TGTGCCAGCAGCCCAGGGACAGATACGCAGTATTTT.

The chain recombines TRBV6-5 with TRBJ2-3; 7 bases agree with TRBD1. V was clipped by 5 bases and J by 8 bases; unmatched bases: 4. Germline V gene sequence: CDR1 MNHEY, CDR2 SVGAGI. The CDR3 sequence is 12 residues long. The CDR3: CASSQRQGTQYF. CDR3 bases: TGTGCCAGCAGTCAAAGACAGGGTACGCAGTATTTT.

The chain has TRBV6-2 or TRBV6-3 and TRBJ2-7; D not resolved. CDR1 MNHEY and CDR2 SVGEGT come from the germline V gene. V was shortened by 0 bases and J by 3 bases, with 6 bases between the two germline ends. The CDR3 is 13 residues long. CDR3 DNA: TGTGCCAGCAGTTACTCTGGGCTCTACGAGCAGTACTTC. Its translation is CASSYSGLYEQYF.

The chain employs TRBV5-1 and TRBJ2-1, with D unresolved. V lost 4 bases to trimming and J lost 2 bases, with 13 bases between them. The germline gives CDR1 SGHRS, CDR2 YFSETQ. The CDR3 runs 15 residues. CDR3 amino acids: CASSIGQVTYNEQFF. CDR3 DNA: TGCGCCAGCAGCATTGGCCAGGTTACCTACAATGAGCAGTTCTTC.

In its sample, this clone was seen a few times. V gene TRBV29-1 combines with J gene TRBJ2-5; the D gene is possibly TRBD2 (5 bases). Germline lookup yields CDR1 SQVTM and CDR2 ANQGSEA. V lost 4 bases and J lost 5, with 11 bases in between. This CDR3 region has 12 residues. CDR3 loop: CSVAAGEETQYF. In DNA, the CDR3 is TGCAGCGTTGCTGCCGGGGAGGAGACCCAGTACTTC.

The V gene is TRBV21-1, the J gene TRBJ1-3. TRBV21-1 is a recognized pseudogene. CDR3 length: 16 residues. CDR3 protein: CASTLSGAPGRNTIYF. For the CDR3, the DNA is TGTGCCAGCACCCTGTCGGGAGCGCCTGGTCGAAACACCATATATTTT.

The CDR3 DNA is TGTGCCAGCAGCCTCCGGGGGGACAGGGGTCCCTACGAGCAGTACTTC. Encoded protein: CASSLRGDRGPYEQYF. The V and J genes are TRBV9 and TRBJ2-7; TRBD1 agrees at 10 bases. This CDR3 contains 16 residues. Germline CDR1 and CDR2: SGDLS and YYNGEE. The junction had 9 bases not matched to a gene; V was cut back by 4 bases and J by 2 bases.

The CDR3 DNA reads as TGTGCCAGCAGCTTAGGATTTTTCGGGACAGAGAAGAACACTGAAGCTTTCTTT. Translating gives CASSLGFFGTEKNTEAFF. The V and J genes are TRBV7-7 and TRBJ1-1; 7 positions match TRBD1. Germline trimming cut 1 base from V and 1 base from J; bases unmatched to any gene: 12. The CDR3 is 18 residues long. CDR1 and CDR2 (germline): SSHAT, FNYEAQ (reference sequence).

The rearrangement uses TRBV19 and TRBJ2-3, with D perhaps TRBD1 (6 bases). The germline CDR1 and CDR2 sequences are LNHDA and SQIVND (reference sequence). This CDR3 contains 17 residues. Trimming cost V 1 base and J 2 bases, with 16 bases left between them. Here the CDR3 reads CASSIVGQTLTTDTQYF. In nucleotides, the CDR3 is TGTGCCAGTAGTATAGTTGGACAGACGCTTACCACAGATACGCAGTATTTT.

This clone was found once. The DNA of the CDR3 is TGTGCCAGTAGTAAGTCGACACAAGACACTGAAGCTTTCTTT. Residues: CASSKSTQDTEAFF. The chain links TRBV19 to TRBJ1-1; D is undetermined. The V end lost 4 bases, the J end lost 3 bases, and 12 bases lay between the germline ends. CDR1 LNHDA and CDR2 SQIVND come from the germline V gene (reference sequence). This CDR3 is 14 amino acids long. Together with reference TRBV19 and TRBJ1-1, the CDR3 gives the full variable domain: DGGITQSPKYLFRKEGQNVTLSCEQNLNHDAMYWYRQDPGQGLRLIYYSQIVNDFQKGDIAEGYSVSREKKESFPLTVTSAQKNPTAFYLCASSKSTQDTEAFFGQGTRLTVV.